This T cell receptor beta chain came from a study of cytomegalovirus exposure and HLA in healthy donors. Germline V CDR1 and CDR2: LNHDA, SQIVND (reference sequence). The V and J ends lost 3 bases and 1 base respectively, with 15 bases between them. This CDR3 has 16 amino acids. The PCR made use of 60 Vbeta and 13 Jbeta primers. Libraries were prepared by immunoSEQ multiplex PCR; TCRdb keeps only in-frame clonotypes and omits some of them. Of roughly 200,000 clones listed, 70% to 80% are singletons. This receptor was identified in a woman aged 25 to 45 in good health and CMV-seropositive. This chain links TRBV19 with TRBJ1-1, with D possibly matching TRBD1 (6 bases). Sequenced input: PBMCs. For the CDR3, the DNA is TGTGCCAGTAGTATCAGGGACACGAATGGGAACACTGAAGCTTTCTTT. This sequence encodes CASSIRDTNGNTEAFF.